The sequence of this T cell receptor (beta chain) was determined in a study of graft-versus-host responses after intestinal transplantation (dated by TCRdb to the early 2020s). With respect to the entire study: The transplants that recipients received were multivisceral, liver-intestinal, or isolated intestinal. Anti-thymocyte globulin induction was given to all recipients, followed by maintenance tacrolimus and steroids for 3 to 4 years. Graft-versus-host and host-versus-graft alloreactive T cell clones were tracked in the graft, circulation and bone marrow after intestinal transplantation using bulk TCR-beta CDR3 sequencing. To identify alloreactive clones, pre-transplant mixed lymphocyte reaction products were sequenced and compared with unstimulated pre-transplant donor and recipient T cells. The cohort enrolled 20 to 30 intestinal transplant recipients, one of whom was a retransplant, and a few patients without pretransplant specimens were excluded. A peak of at least 4% donor T cells among recipient peripheral blood mononuclear cells was the definition used for donor T cell macrochimerism. Samples from a few later patients were sequenced in-house on an Illumina MiSeq with MiXCR processing rather than by the commercial service.

Taken with the paper, the label for time point translates to: cells obtained before transplantation from donor or recipient. CD3+CD4+ and CD3+CD8+ populations were FACS-sorted from unstimulated pre-transplant donor and recipient cells taken from spleen or lymph nodes. Overall results and qualifications from the work: GvH clones were found in recipient bone marrow, and some of the GvH clones appeared earlier in ileal mucosa or blood, which is consistent with an intestinal mucosal origin. Conclusions were limited by the relatively low number and heterogeneity of intestinal transplant patients. Early after transplant, declines in HvG clones were associated with peak levels of circulating GvH clones. High GvH to HvG T cell clonal ratios were observed in the allografts of patients with donor T cell macrochimerism.

V lost 4 bases and J lost 5 bases, and the count of bases not matched to a germline gene is 12. Looking up the germline V gene (reference sequence) yields CDR1 PRHDT and CDR2 FYEKMQ. Counted from cysteine to phenylalanine, this CDR3 has 17 amino acids. The CDR3 DNA has 51 bases and is translated from base 1. Receptor amplification or capture employed the immunoSEQ multiplex PCR assay. For most patients, genomic DNA was isolated using the Qiagen DNeasy Blood and Tissue Kit and was shipped frozen to Adaptive Biotechnologies for TCR sequencing. For most patients, genomic DNA was subjected to high-throughput TCR-beta CDR3 sequencing by Adaptive Biotechnologies. The authors' analysis ran thus. Adaptive's ImmunoSEQ software supplied the TCR sequencing data for 15 to 20 patients, while MiXCR and VDJtools were used to process three other patients. To correct CD4 versus CD8 sorting errors, any sequence found in both subsets at a frequency ratio below 5:1 was removed. CDR3 nucleotide sequences shared between donor and recipient were removed because their origin could not be assigned. Alloreactive clones required at least 2-fold expansion over unstimulated cells and minimum CFSE-low frequency of 0.002% (template counts) or 0.001% (read counts). Clones were considered mappable if detected in sequenced pre-transplant spleen, lymph node, or MLR CFSE-low populations of the donor or recipient. The cumulative frequency of alloreactive clones was calculated as a percentage of all sequences, weighted by copy number. Entries here come from immuneACCESS through TCRdb and include only in-frame sequences with V and J called. Some clones fail to appear in such tables; in the studies checked, an unresolved V gene covers under half of the shortfall, and the cause of the remainder is unknown. D and trimming come from the DNA, and the V and J calls and clone size come from that table. In this sample the table shows approximately 97,000 clones, roughly 90% of which occur a single time. Around 0.07% of the sample is held by the ten biggest clonotypes.

For this clone: Its antigen is unknown. There are no base qualities to consult, and no much larger clone falls within one base. Other DNA sequences in this sample translate to the same CDR3.

The material sequenced was unstimulated CD8+ T cells sorted from spleen or lymph node cells, taken before transplant. The sequence joins TRBV13 to TRBJ2-7, with 12 central nucleotides matching TRBD1. The origin of this receptor is a human donor who was the organ donor for an intestinal transplant. The CDR3 corresponds to CASSCQEWDRGLDEQYF. The sequenced DNA is TGTGCCAGCAGCTGTCAAGAATGGGACAGGGGGCTCGACGAGCAGTACTTC.